This T cell receptor (beta chain) was captured in a study of OX40 agonist ivuxolimab in advanced cancers. About the research overall: Participants, approximately 83% male, averaged 60 years of age, ranging from about 23 to 80.

V lost 6 bases, J lost 5 bases, and 9 bases stayed unmatched. Germline loops: CDR1 SGHTA, CDR2 FQGNSA. This CDR3 has 14 amino acids. The investigators sampled blood at baseline, at cycle 4 day 1, and at cycle 7 day 1. Assay: immunoSEQ multiplex PCR; the TCRdb copy retains only in-frame clones and omits some. The profile shows about 31,000 clones, roughly 79% of them singletons. This clone showed up just a few times. The genes are TRBV7-2 and TRBJ2-7; 8 nucleotides align to TRBD2. The origin of this receptor is an adult with an advanced solid tumor such as melanoma, head and neck, liver or kidney cancer. Sample: CD4+ or CD8+ T cells sorted from blood, taken in a trial of the OX40 agonist ivuxolimab. Written as DNA, the CDR3 is TGTGCCAGCAGTAAAGAGCGGGAGTTCGACGAGCAGTACTTC. Encoded protein: CASSKEREFDEQYF.